This entry lists 21 T cell receptor beta chains sequenced from one sample in a study of early T cells in non-severe SARS-CoV-2 infection. TCRdb reprocessed the 5' RACE reads with MiXCR, giving one entry per CDR3 protein. The sample carries around 62,000 distinct CDR3 sequences, less than 5.5% recorded once. The source material was whole blood. The receptors come from an adult who was a healthcare worker with PCR-confirmed SARS-CoV-2 infection or an uninfected control (not recorded which).

This clonotype has only a few counts. The chain uses TRBV6-5 and TRBJ2-3, with 9 positions matching TRBD2. Trimming at V came to 5 bases and at J to 12 bases, leaving 3 bases not matched to a gene. Germline-derived CDR1 and CDR2 are MNHEY and SVGAGI. This CDR3 is built from 11 residues. In DNA form, the CDR3 reads TGTGCCAGCAGTCCCGGGACTAGCCAGTATTTT. This gives the protein CASSPGTSQYF.

The chain has TRBV10-3 and TRBJ2-3, with TRBD2 identical over 8 bases. The V gene's germline CDR1 is ENHRY and CDR2 SYGVKD. J gave up 3 bases and V 6 bases, and 11 bases lay outside the gene matches. This CDR3 contains 16 residues. The CDR3 DNA follows: TGTGCCATCAGGGGGACTGGCGCGGGGGGTACAGATACGCAGTATTTT. It is translated as CAIRGTGAGGTDTQYF.

This clonotype was recorded many times. Here the CDR3 reads CSARGAAGYTF. CDR3 bases: TGCAGTGCTAGAGGGGCGGCTGGCTACACCTTC. The chain carries TRBV20-1 and TRBJ1-2; D not resolved. The CDR3 extends over 11 amino acids. The germline V gene has CDR1 DFQATT and CDR2 SNEGSKA (reference sequence). The V end lost 1 base, the J end lost 7 bases, and 7 bases lay between the germline ends.

V and J are TRBV6-5 and TRBJ1-2; 7 bases map to TRBD1. This CDR3 is 14 amino acids long. The V gene's germline CDR1 is MNHEY and CDR2 SVGAGI. After removal of 8 bases from V and 3 bases from J, the junction contained 9 bases not matched to a gene. The CDR3 here is CASFRQGQDYGYTF. CDR3 DNA: TGTGCCAGCTTCAGACAGGGTCAGGACTATGGCTACACCTTC.

This clonotype was seen only once. The chain couples TRBV30 to TRBJ1-2, with 9 bases matching TRBD1. Germline lookup yields CDR1 GTSNPN and CDR2 SVGIG (reference sequence). CDR3 length: 13 amino acids. V trimming: 3 bases; J trimming: 4 bases; junction bases outside the gene matches: 3. CDR3 protein: CAWRQGASYGYTF. CDR3 bases: TGTGCCTGGAGACAGGGGGCGAGCTATGGCTACACCTTC.

There are many counts of this clonotype. The chain employs TRBV29-1 and TRBJ1-4; no definite D call. This CDR3 is built from 13 residues. Germline V CDR1 and CDR2: SQVTM, ANQGSEA. Trimming cost V 0 bases and J 5 bases, with 7 bases left between them. DNA of the CDR3: TGCAGCGTTGAAGACGCGGGGAATGAAAAACTGTTTTTT. This sequence encodes CSVEDAGNEKLFF. The whole variable domain, filled in from reference TRBV29-1 and TRBJ1-4, reads SAVISQKPSRDICQRGTSLTIQCQVDSQVTMMFWYRQQPGQSLTLIATANQGSEATYESGFVIDKFPISRPNLTFSTLTVSNMSPEDSSIYLCSVEDAGNEKLFFGSGTQLSVL.

This clonotype was counted at least ten times. The J gene is TRBJ2-3, the V gene TRBV18; D possibly corresponds to TRBD2 (6 bases). V was shortened by 5 bases and J by 0 bases, with 6 bases between the two germline ends. Germline CDR1 reads KGHSH; CDR2 reads LQKENI. There are 13 residues in the CDR3. The CDR3 loop is CASSGGSTDTQYF. Written as DNA, the CDR3 is TGTGCCAGCTCAGGAGGGAGCACAGATACGCAGTATTTT. Supplemented by reference TRBV18 and TRBJ2-3, the full variable domain reads NAGVMQNPRHLVRRRGQEARLRCSPMKGHSHVYWYRQLPEEGLKFMVYLQKENIIDESGMPKERFSAEFPKEGPSILRIQQVVRGDSAAYFCASSGGSTDTQYFGPGTRLTVL.

This clonotype was seen many times. The J gene is TRBJ2-1, the V gene TRBV7-9; D gene unclear. Germline CDR1 SEHNR, CDR2 FQNEAQ (reference sequence). Trimming took 5 bases from V and 7 from J, leaving 15 bases between them. The CDR3 contains 14 residues. CDR3 sequence reads: CASSPESQRNEQFF. Written as DNA, the CDR3 is TGTGCCAGCAGCCCTGAGTCGCAACGGAATGAGCAGTTCTTC.

This chain links TRBV9 with TRBJ2-7; TRBD2 agrees at 10 bases. The length of the CDR3 is 16 residues. The germline CDR1 and CDR2 sequences are SGDLS and YYNGEE. With 0 bases clipped from V and 3 bases from J, the junction kept 6 bases outside the gene matches. CDR3 region: CASSVADTSGIYEQYF. The CDR3 bases are TGTGCCAGCAGCGTAGCGGATACTAGCGGGATCTACGAGCAGTACTTC.

This clonotype was seen repeatedly, ten times or more. V usage is TRBV20-1 and J usage is TRBJ1-6, with 10 positions matching TRBD1. J lost 6 bases, V lost 1 base, and 12 bases had no gene match. Germline V gene lookup returns CDR1 DFQATT and CDR2 SNEGSKA (reference sequence). CDR3 length: 18 amino acids. CDR3 nucleotides: TGCAGTGCTAGAGCCCCGGGACAGGGGTTGATTAGTAATTCACCCCTCCACTTT. Protein product: CSARAPGQGLISNSPLHF.

This clonotype was found many times. The V and J genes are TRBV19 and TRBJ1-2, with 9 bases matching TRBD1. The germline gives CDR1 LNHDA, CDR2 SQIVND (reference sequence). The V segment lost 5 bases and the J segment 2 bases; nucleotides outside the gene matches: 9. The CDR3 is 16 amino acids. CDR3 amino acids: CASSDPRTGANYGYTF. CDR3 DNA: TGTGCCAGTAGTGACCCTAGGACAGGGGCGAACTATGGCTACACCTTC.

This clonotype came up many times. V gene TRBV30 combines with J gene TRBJ2-4; 10 bases are a match to TRBD1. CDR1 is GTSNPN, CDR2 SVGIG, per germline (reference sequence). The ends lost 3 bases at V and 5 bases at J; junction bases unmatched: 1. This CDR3 region has 13 residues. CDR3 sequence: CAWSGTGENIQYF. For the CDR3, the DNA is TGTGCCTGGAGCGGGACAGGGGAAAACATTCAGTACTTC.

This clonotype was seen many times. The chain uses TRBV3-1 and TRBJ2-1; TRBD2 aligns across 8 bases. CDR1 and CDR2 from the germline V gene are LGHDT and YNNKEL (reference sequence). The CDR3 totals 15 residues. V lost 1 base to trimming and J lost 5 bases; unmatched junction nucleotides: 4. The CDR3 region is CASSQATSAHNEQFF. CDR3 coding DNA: TGTGCCAGCAGCCAAGCGACTAGCGCCCACAATGAGCAGTTCTTC.

This chain links TRBV7-9 with TRBJ2-1; 7 nucleotides agree with TRBD2. Germline V gives CDR1 SEHNR, CDR2 FQNEAQ (reference sequence). J lost 8 bases, V lost 5 bases, and 18 bases had no gene match. The length of the CDR3 is 17 residues. The CDR3 reads CASSPQGGSGIFDEQFF. The CDR3 region has the DNA TGTGCCAGCAGCCCCCAGGGCGGGAGCGGTATTTTTGATGAGCAGTTCTTC.

The chain uses TRBV7-2 and TRBJ2-3, with TRBD2 as a possible D gene (6 bases). Trimming took off 3 bases at V and 6 bases at J, with 13 bases between the two ends. The CDR3 is made up of 14 amino acids. The germline V gene encodes CDR1 SGHTA and CDR2 FQGNSA. The CDR3 here is CASSFTGSGDTQYF. In DNA, the CDR3 is TGTGCCAGCAGCTTTACCGGGAGTGGTGATACGCAGTATTTT.

The J gene is TRBJ1-6, the V gene TRBV4-1, with D possibly matching TRBD1 (6 bases). Trimming cost V 1 base and J 4 bases, with 14 bases left between them. From germline, CDR1 is MGHRA and CDR2 YSYEKL. There are 17 residues in the CDR3. CDR3 coding DNA: TGCGCCAGCAGCCAAGGTGGGCCAGGGGATTATAATTCACCCCTCCACTTT. As protein: CASSQGGPGDYNSPLHF.

Notes on this clonotype: This may arise from a read error, as a much more abundant clone is one base away. The chain has TRBV12-5 and TRBJ2-7, with D possibly TRBD1 on 5 matching bases. CDR3 length: 12 residues. V was cut by 6 bases and J by 3 bases, with 9 bases left in between. Germline CDR1 and CDR2: LGHNT and FRNRAP. DNA of the CDR3: TGTGCTAGTGGAGGGGTGAGCTACGAGCAGTACTTC. Protein: CASGGVSYEQYF. Full variable domain (missing parts from reference TRBV12-5 and TRBJ2-7): DARVTQTPRHKVTEMGQEVTMRCQPILGHNTVFWYRQTMMQGLELLAYFRNRAPLDDSGMPKDRFSAEMPDATLATLKIQPSEPRDSAVYFCASGGVSYEQYFGPGTRLTVT.

Ten or more counts support this clonotype. This rearrangement joins TRBV7-2 to TRBJ1-6, with a tentative D call TRBD1 (5 bases). Germline CDR1 is SGHTA and CDR2 is FQGNSA. Deletions cut 5 bases from V and 6 bases from J, with 14 bases between. The CDR3 covers 15 residues. The CDR3 sequence: CASSQRGGRNSPLHF. The CDR3 nucleotides read TGTGCCAGCAGCCAACGGGGCGGCCGTAATTCACCCCTCCACTTT.

Judged by abundance, this clonotype is large. The chain links TRBV7-9 to TRBJ1-1, with D perhaps TRBD1 (6 bases). This CDR3 has 16 amino acids. V lost 5 bases to trimming and J lost 0 bases, with 16 bases between them. Germline V gene data show CDR1 as SEHNR and CDR2 as FQNEAQ (reference sequence). The CDR3 region is CASSPRGEGVNTEAFF. CDR3 nucleotides: TGTGCCAGCAGCCCGAGGGGGGAGGGTGTGAACACTGAAGCTTTCTTT.

This clonotype has a count of ten or more. This sequence joins TRBV6-2 or TRBV6-3 and TRBJ2-7; the D is unclear. Germline CDR1 reads MNHEY; CDR2 reads SVGEGT. The CDR3 consists of 12 residues. The V end lost 3 bases, the J end lost 1 base, and 4 bases lay between the germline ends. CDR3 protein: CASSYPSYEQYF. CDR3 nucleotides: TGTGCCAGCAGTTATCCTTCCTACGAGCAGTACTTC.

There are many counts of this clonotype. The V call is TRBV18, the J call TRBJ1-4; D remains unclear. The V end lost 6 bases, the J end lost 6 bases, and 11 bases lay between the germline ends. CDR1 is KGHSH, CDR2 LQKENI, per germline. CDR3 length equals 13 residues. The CDR3: CASSPRRDEKLFF. DNA for the CDR3: TGTGCCAGCTCCCCCCGGAGGGATGAAAAACTGTTTTTT.